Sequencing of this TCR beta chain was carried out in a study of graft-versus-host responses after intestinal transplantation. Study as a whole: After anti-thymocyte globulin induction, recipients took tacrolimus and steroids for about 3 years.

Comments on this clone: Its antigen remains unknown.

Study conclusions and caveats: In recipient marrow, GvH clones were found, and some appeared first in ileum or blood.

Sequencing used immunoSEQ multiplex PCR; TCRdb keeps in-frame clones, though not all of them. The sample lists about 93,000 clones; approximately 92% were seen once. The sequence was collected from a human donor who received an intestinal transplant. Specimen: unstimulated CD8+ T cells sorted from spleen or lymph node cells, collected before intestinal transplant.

The CDR3 sequence is CASSQEPGTSGFYEQFF. CDR3 DNA: TGTGCCAGCAGCCAAGAGCCAGGGACTAGCGGGTTCTATGAGCAGTTCTTC. The chain couples TRBV4-2 to TRBJ2-1, with 12 positions matching TRBD2. CDR3 length: 17 residues. Germline-derived CDR1 and CDR2 are LGHNA and YNFKEQ. V shed 0 bases and J 8 bases; nucleotides not matched to a gene: 8.